A single sample is the source of the 25 T cell receptor gamma chains below, sequenced in a study of intestinal T cells in coeliac disease. The TRG library came from about 0.2 ug of biopsy DNA amplified with LymphoTrack primers. TCRdb processed the multiplex PCR reads again with the CATT caller. The table has about 670 gamma-chain clones, approximately 50% seen once. Each case's genomic DNA was extracted from ten roughly 5-µm formalin-fixed paraffin-embedded scrolls. The sample taken for sequencing was a duodenal biopsy. Source of these receptors: a human donor with celiac disease.

By frequency in the sample, this clone is large (0.1 to 1%). This chain joins TRGV8 and TRGJ1 or TRGJ2. Germline V gene sequence: CDR1 VENAVY, CDR2 YDSYNSRV. This CDR3 spans 13 amino acids. The ends lost 0 bases at V and 6 bases at J; junction bases unmatched: 5. This CDR3 reads CATWDRRSYKKLF. The CDR3 coding sequence is TGTGCCACCTGGGATAGGCGGAGTTATAAGAAACTCTTT.

This clone was counted only a few times. This sequence joins TRGV2 and TRGJ1 or TRGJ2. From germline, CDR1 is EGSNGY and CDR2 YDSYNSKV. The CDR3 contains 12 residues. V lost 10 bases and J lost 1; bases outside the gene matches: 7. CDR3 region: CATGPNYYKKLF. CDR3 nucleotide sequence: TGTGCCACTGGGCCCAATTATTATAAGAAACTCTTT.

The chain couples TRGV9 to TRGJ1 or TRGJ2. V was clipped by 6 bases and J by 10 bases; unmatched bases: 9. This CDR3 comprises 11 residues. CDR1 is GITISATS and CDR2 is ISYDGTV in the germline V gene (reference sequence). The CDR3 sequence is CALWREGKKLF. The CDR3 coding sequence is TGTGCCTTGTGGAGGGAGGGGAAGAAACTCTTT.

The chain carries TRGV8 and TRGJP1. Germline lookup yields CDR1 VENAVY and CDR2 YDSYNSRV. Trimming removed 9 bases from V and 8 bases from J; junction bases left unmatched: 6. This CDR3 has 11 amino acids. The CDR3 protein is CATGLGWFKIF. The CDR3 nucleotides are TGTGCCACCGGGCTAGGTTGGTTCAAGATATTT.

A few counts support this clone. Other DNA sequences in this sample translate to the same CDR3. The chain has TRGV2 and TRGJP2. V shed 0 bases, J shed 9 bases, and the junction held 28 bases outside the gene matches. The germline CDR1 and CDR2 sequences are EGSNGY and YDSYNSKV. The CDR3 consists of 21 residues. The CDR3 region has the DNA TGTGCCACCTGGGACGGGCCGCTTAATCGGGGAGAGAAGGTCGGCTATTGGATCAAGACGTTT. Amino acid sequence: CATWDGPLNRGEKVGYWIKTF.

This clone was seen a few times. CDR3 sequence (DNA): TGTGCCACCTGGGACGGGTCCTCATGGCTCTTT. This codes for CATWDGSSWLF. The chain has TRGV2 and TRGJ1 or TRGJ2. The germline V gene encodes CDR1 EGSNGY and CDR2 YDSYNSKV. The CDR3 is 11 residues long. Trimming took 0 bases from V and 16 from J; bases not matched to a gene: 9.

This clone was counted only a few times. Translating this DNA gives a protein that differs at residue 4 from the TCRdb one, which belongs to a much larger clone; a read error is likely, and the protein shown is this translation. This chain links TRGV2 with TRGJ1 or TRGJ2. Germline loops: CDR1 EGSNGY, CDR2 YDSYNSKV. The CDR3 length is 13 residues. This CDR3 reads CATRDGHYYKKLF. The CDR3 nucleotides read TGTGCCACCCGGGACGGACATTATTATAAGAAACTCTTT.

This clone is large (0.1 to 1%). The chain uses TRGV9 and TRGJ1 or TRGJ2. The ends lost 0 bases at V and 2 bases at J; junction bases unmatched: 4. Germline assignment: CDR1 GITISATS and CDR2 ISYDGTV (reference sequence). The CDR3 runs 14 residues. This chain's CDR3 is CALWEVWDYYKKLF. The CDR3 DNA follows: TGTGCCTTGTGGGAGGTGTGGGATTATTATAAGAAACTCTTT.

This clone was detected a few times. J is TRGJ1 or TRGJ2 and V is TRGV3. The V gene's germline CDR1 is VTNTFY and CDR2 YDVSTARD (reference sequence). V dropped 8 bases and J dropped 3; count of bases not matched to a gene: 13. CDR3 length: 14 residues. DNA for the CDR3: TGTGCCACCTCGGGACAGGCACGTTATTATAAGAAACTCTTT. This gives the protein CATSGQARYYKKLF.

This clone was counted a single time. The rearrangement joins TRGV10 to TRGJP1. TRGV10 is designated an ORF whose function remains uncertain. V lost 8 bases, J lost 6 bases, and 19 bases stayed unmatched. This CDR3 comprises 17 residues. The CDR3 is CAAWVLSVIRSGWFKIF. The CDR3 DNA reads TGTGCTGCGTGGGTATTATCGGTGATTCGTTCTGGTTGGTTCAAGATATTT.

The rearrangement joins TRGV11 to TRGJP1. TRGV11 is known as an ORF, though its function is uncertain. V lost 12 bases to trimming and J lost 0 bases; unmatched junction nucleotides: 7. The CDR3 spans 14 residues. CDR3 amino acids: CACLGYTTGWFKIF. The CDR3 DNA sequence: TGTGCCTGCCTGGGATATACCACTGGTTGGTTCAAGATATTT.

This clone has more than one count but fewer than ten. This chain uses TRGV2 with TRGJP2. V was clipped by 8 bases and J by 2 bases; unmatched bases: 8. The CDR3 covers 14 residues. Germline V CDR1 and CDR2: EGSNGY, YDSYNSKV. This CDR3 is CATLGRSSDWIKTF. DNA for the CDR3: TGTGCCACCTTGGGACGCAGTAGTGATTGGATCAAGACGTTT.

This rearrangement joins TRGV10 to TRGJP1. TRGV10 is treated as an ORF (open reading frame) with a function not yet certain. This CDR3 spans 15 amino acids. The junction had 18 bases not matched to a gene; V was cut back by 8 bases and J by 11 bases. Here the CDR3 DNA reads TGTGCTGCGTGGGATTCCGGTCCTGACGTGTGGTTCAAGATATTT. It codes for CAAWDSGPDVWFKIF.

The chain recombines TRGV2 with TRGJ1 or TRGJ2. The CDR3 length is 15 residues. The germline V gene has CDR1 EGSNGY and CDR2 YDSYNSKV. The trim removed 5 bases at V and 0 bases at J, leaving 10 bases unmatched. CDR3 region: CATWGGGKNYYKKLF. The CDR3 DNA is TGTGCCACCTGGGGAGGGGGGAAGAATTATTATAAGAAACTCTTT.

The rearrangement uses TRGV9 and TRGJP1. CDR1 is GITISATS, CDR2 ISYDGTV, per germline (reference sequence). The CDR3 loop spans 15 amino acids. Trimming removed 1 base from V and 0 bases from J; junction bases left unmatched: 2. The CDR3 DNA sequence: TGTGCCTTGTGGGAGGTTCATACCACTGGTTGGTTCAAGATATTT. This sequence encodes CALWEVHTTGWFKIF.

This chain joins TRGV3 and TRGJ1 or TRGJ2. CDR3 length: 14 amino acids. V was clipped by 0 bases and J by 7 bases; unmatched bases: 9. Germline values: CDR1 VTNTFY, CDR2 YDVSTARD (reference sequence). CDR3 residues: CATWDRRGGYKKLF. As DNA, the CDR3 is TGTGCCACCTGGGACAGGCGGGGGGGGTATAAGAAACTCTTT.

This clone showed up just once. The genes are TRGV10 and TRGJ1 or TRGJ2. TRGV10 is filed as an ORF, its function uncertain. The CDR3 spans 14 residues. Germline trimming cut 8 bases from V and 3 bases from J; bases unmatched to any gene: 11. The CDR3 coding sequence is TGTGCTGCGTGGGATTATCCCATTTATTATAAGAAACTCTTT. It specifies CAAWDYPIYYKKLF.

This chain joins TRGV9 and TRGJ1 or TRGJ2. The CDR3 runs 15 residues. The V gene's germline CDR1 is GITISATS and CDR2 ISYDGTV (reference sequence). The junction had 12 bases not matched to a gene; V was cut back by 4 bases and J by 3 bases. Here the CDR3 reads CALWDFSIIYYKKLF. The CDR3 DNA is TGTGCCTTGTGGGATTTCAGTATAATTTATTATAAGAAACTCTTT.

In its sample, this clone ranks as large. This sequence joins TRGV2 and TRGJP1. This CDR3 has 15 amino acids. CDR1 is EGSNGY, CDR2 YDSYNSKV, per germline. V lost 0 bases to trimming and J lost 3 bases; unmatched junction nucleotides: 4. CDR3 sequence (DNA): TGTGCCACCTGGGACGGGAATCCCACTGGTTGGTTCAAGATATTT. Residues: CATWDGNPTGWFKIF.

Comment on this clone: One end of the junction does not line up with germline, which may come from a read error. The sample has other DNA sequences that encode this CDR3 too. The V call is TRGV2, the J call TRGJP2. The length of the CDR3 is 21 residues. Germline assignment: CDR1 EGSNGY and CDR2 YDSYNSKV. CDR3 nucleotides: TGTGCCACCTGGGACGGGCCGCTTAATCGGGGAGAGAAGGTCGGCTATTGGATCAAGACATTT. This translates into CATWDGPLNRGEKVGYWIKTF.

The V gene is TRGV8, the J gene TRGJ1 or TRGJ2. The V and J ends lost 0 bases and 12 bases, in that order; junction bases with no gene match: 8. This CDR3 comprises 12 residues. CDR1 is VENAVY and CDR2 is YDSYNSRV in the germline V gene. CDR3 residues: CATWDRIITKLF. In DNA form, the CDR3 reads TGTGCCACCTGGGATAGGATTATAACGAAACTCTTT.

This clone rates as hyperexpanded. This chain links TRGV8 with TRGJP1. The CDR3 consists of 13 residues. V was pared by 1 base and J by 6 bases, with 2 bases of the junction left unmatched. Germline V gene lookup returns CDR1 VENAVY and CDR2 YDSYNSRV. CDR3 in amino acids: CATWDSAGWFKIF. The DNA of the CDR3 is TGTGCCACCTGGGATAGTGCTGGTTGGTTCAAGATATTT.

This clone ranks as large. This chain uses TRGV2 with TRGJ1 or TRGJ2. The germline V gene encodes CDR1 EGSNGY and CDR2 YDSYNSKV. Losses at the gene ends were 3 bases for V and 2 bases for J; bases not matched to a gene: 4. The CDR3 loop spans 13 amino acids. DNA for the CDR3: TGTGCCACCTGGGACCGGGATTATTATAAGAAACTCTTT. This translates into CATWDRDYYKKLF.

V usage is TRGV10 and J usage is TRGJP1. TRGV10 is placed among ORFs of uncertain function. There are 19 residues in the CDR3. Trimming removed 10 bases from V and 0 bases from J; junction bases left unmatched: 21. CDR3 coding DNA: TGTGCTGCGTTGGGATTAAACCCAAAGCCGTATACCACTGGTTGGTTCAAGATATTT. Amino acids: CAALGLNPKPYTTGWFKIF.

In its sample, this clone ranks as large. The rearrangement uses TRGV9 and TRGJ1 or TRGJ2. The CDR3 loop spans 14 amino acids. The V gene's germline CDR1 is GITISATS and CDR2 ISYDGTV (reference sequence). V trimming: 0 bases; J trimming: 2 bases; junction bases outside the gene matches: 4. The CDR3 spells CALWEVQYYYKKLF. CDR3 coding DNA: TGTGCCTTGTGGGAGGTGCAGTATTATTATAAGAAACTCTTT.